This entry describes one T cell receptor beta chain. A junction end diverges from the germline sequence, so it may reflect a read error. CFSE-labeled responder cells (approximately 200,000) were plated with approximately 200,000 irradiated, violet-dye-labeled stimulator cells. Cell sorting after the reaction yielded proliferating CFSE-low CD3+CD4+ and CD3+CD8+ responders. The CDR3 has 14 residues. CDR1 MGHRA and CDR2 YSYEKL come from the germline V gene. The record originates from a study of graft-versus-host responses after intestinal transplantation. Study-level results: GvH clones were found in recipient marrow; some appeared first in ileum or blood.

The data were produced by immunoSEQ multiplex PCR, yet TCRdb's version contains in-frame clones alone and is incomplete. Of some 14,000 clones listed, around a third are singletons. This specimen was alloreactive CD8+ T cells from a mixed lymphocyte reaction culture, taken before intestinal transplant. Subset specified: CFSE-low proliferating T cells sorted from roughly 6-day pre-transplant mixed lymphocyte reaction (GvH or HvG direction). This clonotype was obtained from a human patient who received an intestinal transplant. The V gene is TRBV4-1, the J gene TRBJ2-2; maybe TRBD1 (6 bases). The CDR3 DNA reads TGTGCCAGCAGGGGACACCCGAACACCGGGGAGCTGTTTTTT. Translating gives CASRGHPNTGELFF.